The clone carrying this TCR beta chain was counted a few times. The sequenced template was cDNA made from the entire isolated RNA. Sequencing used immunoSEQ multiplex PCR; TCRdb keeps in-frame clones, though not all of them. Seen here are a few hundred thousand clones, less than 15% observed once, and the top ten hold roughly 6.7%. Germline CDR1 KGHSH, CDR2 LQKENI. The CDR3 covers 15 residues. V trimming: 0 bases; J trimming: 8 bases; junction bases outside the gene matches: 3. The data belong to a study of beta chain features in type 1 diabetes. Sequences were obtained from central memory CD4+ T cells from blood. The V gene is TRBV18, the J gene TRBJ2-1; 11 positions agree with TRBD2. The receptor's source is a man aged 25 to 40 in good health. The CDR3 spells CASSPPALAGDEQFF. The CDR3 coding sequence is TGTGCCAGCTCACCACCGGCACTAGCGGGAGATGAGCAGTTCTTC.